Presented here are 27 T cell receptor beta chains from one specimen sequenced in a study of blood T cell repertoires in COVID-19. Only in-frame clones appear in the TCRdb table, and some are missing; sequencing was by immunoSEQ multiplex PCR. The sample consists of about 250,000 clones, 88% of them appearing once. Material: PBMCs or T cells enriched from blood (not recorded which). These receptor sequences come from a middle-aged woman who had been exposed to COVID-19.

The chain has TRBV19 and TRBJ1-1; D not certain. CDR3 length: 12 residues. Germline V CDR1 and CDR2: LNHDA, SQIVND (reference sequence). Deletions cut 3 bases from V and 10 bases from J, with 12 bases between. CDR3: CASSMGGSGAFF. The CDR3, as DNA: TGTGCCAGTAGTATGGGAGGATCTGGAGCTTTCTTT.

The chain's CDR3 is CASSRLIDTGELFF. The CDR3 bases are TGTGCCAGCTCACGACTTATAGACACCGGGGAGCTGTTTTTT. The chain has TRBV18 and TRBJ2-2; D gene uncertain. V lost 4 bases, J lost 3 bases, and 9 bases lay in between. The germline V gene has CDR1 KGHSH and CDR2 LQKENI. There are 14 residues in the CDR3.

The V and J genes are TRBV11-3 and TRBJ1-4; D perhaps matches TRBD1 (5 bases). Per germline, CDR1 SGHNT and CDR2 YENEEA. V lost 5 bases, J lost 4 bases, and 14 bases lay in between. The CDR3 length is 15 residues. CDR3 protein: CASSAGVGINEKLFF. In DNA, the CDR3 is TGTGCCAGCAGCGCGGGGGTGGGAATTAATGAAAAACTGTTTTTT.

The chain combines TRBV10-3 with TRBJ1-2; D might be TRBD1 (5 bases). Deletions cut 3 bases from V and 2 bases from J, with 13 bases between. The V gene's germline CDR1 is ENHRY and CDR2 SYGVKD. The CDR3 is made up of 15 amino acids. The CDR3 region is CAISDDLGVNYGYTF. The DNA of the CDR3 is TGTGCCATCAGTGACGATCTAGGGGTAAACTATGGCTACACCTTC.

The chain carries TRBV28 and TRBJ1-4; D unclear. This CDR3 spans 13 amino acids. The germline V and J ends were trimmed by 10 bases and 0 bases, with 9 bases remaining between them. Germline CDR1 reads MDHEN; CDR2 reads SYDVKM. CDR3 DNA sequence: TGTGCCACCTACGAGCCAACTAATGAAAAACTGTTTTTT. Translated, it gives CATYEPTNEKLFF.

V gene TRBV5-6 combines with J gene TRBJ2-7; 7 bases align to TRBD1. CDR1 and CDR2 (germline): SGHDT, YYEEEE. The CDR3 totals 15 residues. With 5 bases clipped from V and 4 bases from J, the junction kept 12 bases outside the gene matches. CDR3 DNA sequence: TGTGCCAGCAGAGAACGAGGGGGCGCGGTATACGAGCAGTACTTC. As protein: CASRERGGAVYEQYF.

The genes are TRBV9 and TRBJ1-1; D is uncertain. The CDR3 spans 13 residues. V was cut by 3 bases and J by 1 base, with 7 bases left in between. Germline CDR1 is SGDLS and CDR2 is YYNGEE. The CDR3 nucleotides read TGTGCCAGCAGCGACAGTCCGAACACTGAAGCTTTCTTT. Its translation: CASSDSPNTEAFF.

This clone has only a few counts. The chain links TRBV28 to TRBJ1-2; D call uncertain. The CDR3 spans 16 residues. CDR1 and CDR2 from the germline V gene are MDHEN and SYDVKM. Trimming left V 3 bases short and J 1 base short, with 15 bases between. CDR3 residues: CASSFPEQLFNYGYTF. The CDR3 DNA reads as TGTGCCAGCAGTTTCCCGGAACAGCTGTTTAACTATGGCTACACCTTC.

This sequence joins TRBV3-1 (or the pseudogene TRBV3-2) and TRBJ2-7, with a tentative D call TRBD2 (6 bases). V was clipped by 0 bases and J by 3 bases, with 9 bases between them. Germline CDR1 reads LGHDT; CDR2 reads YNNKEL (reference sequence). This CDR3 has 14 residues. Here the CDR3 DNA reads TGTGCCAGCAGCCAAGATTCGGGGGACTACGAGCAGTACTTC. Its protein is CASSQDSGDYEQYF.

The chain couples TRBV27 to TRBJ2-1, with D maybe TRBD1 (6 bases). Trimming pared 3 bases from V and 3 bases from J, leaving 12 bases between. CDR1 is MNHEY, CDR2 SMNVEV, per germline (reference sequence). The CDR3 consists of 15 residues. CDR3 protein: CASSFIQGIYNEQFF. The CDR3 DNA sequence: TGTGCCAGCAGTTTCATACAGGGAATCTACAATGAGCAGTTCTTC.

In its sample, this clone was seen once. The CDR3 protein is CASSPQGLSNTGELFF. CDR3 sequence (DNA): TGTGCCAGCTCACCTCAGGGACTCTCGAACACCGGGGAGCTGTTTTTT. The chain combines TRBV18 with TRBJ2-2; D possibly corresponds to TRBD2 (6 bases). The V gene's germline CDR1 is KGHSH and CDR2 LQKENI. The CDR3 is 16 residues long. Between the trimmed V and J ends, which lost 3 bases and 0 bases, there was a span of 11 bases. Variable domain in full (rest from reference TRBV18 and TRBJ2-2): NAGVMQNPRHLVRRRGQEARLRCSPMKGHSHVYWYRQLPEEGLKFMVYLQKENIIDESGMPKERFSAEFPKEGPSILRIQQVVRGDSAAYFCASSPQGLSNTGELFFGEGSRLTVL.

The chain couples TRBV10-3 to TRBJ1-5, with 7 bases identical to TRBD1. In germline, CDR1 is ENHRY, CDR2 SYGVKD. With 2 bases clipped from V and 6 bases from J, the junction kept 7 bases outside the gene matches. The CDR3 is 15 residues long. The CDR3 reads CAISEEDRAGQPQHF. In nucleotides, the CDR3 is TGTGCCATCAGTGAGGAAGACAGGGCTGGTCAGCCCCAGCATTTT.

The CDR3 DNA reads as TGTGCCAGCAGCAAAGAGATGGGGACAGGGGGCTGTGGAAACACCATATATTTT. This codes for CASSKEMGTGGCGNTIYF. This chain uses TRBV21-1 with TRBJ1-3; the table's D call of TRBD1 was not tested on the DNA. TRBV21-1 is shown as a pseudogene. CDR3 length: 18 residues.

The gene calls are TRBV2 and TRBJ2-3, with D unclear. The CDR3 spans 17 residues. Trimming cost V 4 bases and J 5 bases, with 22 bases left between them. Germline V gene data show CDR1 as SNHLY and CDR2 as FYNNEI. The CDR3 loop reads CASSGVVARLQVDTQYF. In DNA form, the CDR3 reads TGTGCCAGCAGTGGAGTAGTAGCCAGATTACAAGTAGATACGCAGTATTTT.

This chain links TRBV19 with TRBJ1-3; 11 positions agree with TRBD1. V dropped 7 bases and J dropped 7; count of bases not matched to a gene: 6. The CDR3 is 14 amino acids. Germline V gene lookup returns CDR1 LNHDA and CDR2 SQIVND (reference sequence). CDR3 DNA sequence: TGTGCCAGTACTACAGGGACAGGGGGGAACACCATATATTTT. It codes for CASTTGTGGNTIYF.

The chain is built from TRBV28 and TRBJ2-2; D not certain. The CDR3 runs 15 residues. Between the trimmed V and J ends, which lost 8 bases and 0 bases, there was a span of 13 bases. Germline loops: CDR1 MDHEN, CDR2 SYDVKM. The CDR3 DNA is TGTGCCAGCCATAGGAGTCTAGCGAACACCGGGGAGCTGTTTTTT. It specifies CASHRSLANTGELFF.

This CDR3 is CASSFDTGVYGYTF. The CDR3 region has the DNA TGTGCCAGCAGCTTTGATACGGGAGTCTATGGCTACACCTTC. The V and J genes are TRBV5-5 and TRBJ1-2; D ambiguous. CDR3 size: 14 residues. Germline V CDR1 and CDR2: SGHKS, YYEKEE (reference sequence). Trimming removed 2 bases at V and 4 bases at J, with 12 bases between.

The rearrangement joins TRBV19 to TRBJ1-1; D ambiguous. Trimming took off 6 bases at V and 1 base at J, with 12 bases between the two ends. The germline CDR1 and CDR2 sequences are LNHDA and SQIVND (reference sequence). The length of the CDR3 is 14 residues. As DNA, the CDR3 is TGTGCCAGTAGGTTCCTGGCATCGAACACTGAAGCTTTCTTT. Protein: CASRFLASNTEAFF.

This chain joins TRBV19 and TRBJ2-5, with 8 bases lining up with TRBD1. Germline loops: CDR1 LNHDA, CDR2 SQIVND (reference sequence). With 1 base clipped from V and 2 bases from J, the junction kept 3 bases outside the gene matches. CDR3 size: 15 residues. The CDR3 loop reads CASSIGDRRQETQYF. Here the CDR3 DNA reads TGTGCCAGTAGTATAGGGGACAGGAGACAAGAGACCCAGTACTTC.

The rearrangement uses TRBV30 and TRBJ1-2; possibly TRBD1 for D (5 bases). The V end lost 1 base, the J end lost 4 bases, and 10 bases lay between the germline ends. The CDR3 covers 13 residues. Germline CDR1 reads GTSNPN; CDR2 reads SVGIG (reference sequence). DNA for the CDR3: TGTGCCTGGAGTGAAAGACAGACCTATGGCTACACCTTC. The encoded protein is CAWSERQTYGYTF. The full variable domain, completed using reference TRBV30 and TRBJ1-2, is SQTIHQWPATLVQPVGSPLSLECTVEGTSNPNLYWYRQAAGRGLQLLFYSVGIGQISSEVPQNLSASRPQDRQFILSSKKLLLSDSGFYLCAWSERQTYGYTFGSGTRLTVV.

The chain employs TRBV30 and TRBJ1-5; D is unclear. This CDR3 is built from 15 residues. Trimming shortened V by 0 bases and J by 3 bases, and 12 bases separated the two germline ends. Germline V gives CDR1 GTSNPN, CDR2 SVGIG (reference sequence). The chain's CDR3 is CAWSVRVAVNQPQHF. CDR3 nucleotides: TGTGCCTGGAGTGTACGTGTGGCAGTCAATCAGCCCCAGCATTTT.

The gene calls are TRBV7-2 and TRBJ1-3, with 7 bases matching TRBD1. CDR3 size: 17 residues. CDR1 is SGHTA and CDR2 is FQGNSA in the germline V gene. The ends lost 1 base at V and 4 bases at J; junction bases unmatched: 10. The CDR3 here is CASSLVPTGATGNTIYF. The CDR3 bases are TGTGCCAGCAGCTTAGTTCCTACAGGGGCCACAGGAAACACCATATATTTT.

The chain recombines TRBV19 with TRBJ1-5; D call uncertain. V shed 6 bases and J shed 2 bases, with 14 bases lying between them. Germline values: CDR1 LNHDA, CDR2 SQIVND (reference sequence). The CDR3 is 15 residues long. Here the CDR3 reads CASRPTTAGNQPQHF. The CDR3 DNA is TGTGCCAGTAGGCCCACGACGGCGGGCAATCAGCCCCAGCATTTT.

This clone was picked up one time. This chain links TRBV30 with TRBJ2-5; D is undetermined. This CDR3 has 13 residues. Trimming removed 2 bases from V and 5 bases from J, with 12 bases in between. Germline V gene lookup returns CDR1 GTSNPN and CDR2 SVGIG (reference sequence). The CDR3 DNA sequence: TGTGCCTGGAGTAGACAAATTGGGGAGACCCAGTACTTC. It translates to CAWSRQIGETQYF.

The rearrangement links TRBV7-8 to TRBJ1-2; D is possibly TRBD1 (5 bases). CDR1 and CDR2 from the germline V gene are SGHVS and FQNEAQ. The CDR3 loop spans 13 amino acids. Trimming removed 5 bases at V and 3 bases at J, with 10 bases between. The CDR3 DNA is TGTGCCAGCAGCACCCCAGGGTACTATGGCTACACCTTC. As protein: CASSTPGYYGYTF.

This sequence joins TRBV12-3 or TRBV12-4 and TRBJ1-2; tentatively, D is TRBD1 (6 bases). This CDR3 contains 12 residues. Trimming stripped 5 bases from V and 7 bases from J, with 11 bases between. The CDR3 bases are TGTGCCAGCAGTCGCCAACAGGGTGGCTACACCTTC. Translating it yields CASSRQQGGYTF.

About this clone: Different DNA sequences within this sample yield the same CDR3. V usage is TRBV7-9 and J usage is TRBJ1-1; D gene uncertain. V was clipped by 2 bases and J by 0 bases, with 4 bases between them. The germline V gene encodes CDR1 SEHNR and CDR2 FQNEAQ (reference sequence). The CDR3 has 13 residues. The CDR3 DNA reads as TGTGCCAGCAGCTTATTAGTGAACACTGAAGCTTTCTTT. Amino acid sequence: CASSLLVNTEAFF.